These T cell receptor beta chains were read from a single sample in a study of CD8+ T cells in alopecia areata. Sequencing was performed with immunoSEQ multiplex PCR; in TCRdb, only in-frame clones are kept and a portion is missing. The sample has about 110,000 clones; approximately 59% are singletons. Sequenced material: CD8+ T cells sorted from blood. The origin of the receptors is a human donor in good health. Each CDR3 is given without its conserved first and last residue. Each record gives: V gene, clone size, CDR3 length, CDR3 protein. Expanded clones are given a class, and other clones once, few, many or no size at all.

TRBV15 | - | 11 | ATSRGDNSPLH
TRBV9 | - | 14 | ASSPAGGSVGDTIY
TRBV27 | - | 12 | ASSLSGAVEPQH
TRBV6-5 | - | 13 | ASLGEASSYNEQF
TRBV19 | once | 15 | ASSIALWAGSNQPQH
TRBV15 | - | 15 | ATSRDVRLPNTGELF
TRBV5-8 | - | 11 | ASSLALHGEQY
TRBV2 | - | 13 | ASSEITGDTYEQY
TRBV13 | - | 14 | ASSLYVTGDSYEQY
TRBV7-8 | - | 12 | ASSLAETGYEQY
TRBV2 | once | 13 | ASSQLGLTNYGYT
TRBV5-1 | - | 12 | ASGTGPRSDTQY
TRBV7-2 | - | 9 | ASSPDYEQF
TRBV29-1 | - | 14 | SVAAIAGGPRDEQF
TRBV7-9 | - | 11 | ASSDDIRGEQF
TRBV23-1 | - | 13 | ASSQSGSGPGELF